These T cell receptor beta chains were read from a single sample in a study of blood T cell repertoires in COVID-19. Here immunoSEQ multiplex PCR was the method, and the copy in TCRdb shows in-frame clones only, minus some. The profile shows about 250,000 clones, around 89% of them singletons. The specimen sequenced was peripheral blood. The receptor set was obtained from a man aged 25-40 years with acute or convalescent COVID-19. CDR3s include the opening cysteine and the closing phenylalanine or tryptophan. Each record gives: V gene, CDR3 length, clone size, D gene, J gene, CDR3 DNA, CDR3 protein. D genes are given only for firm matches. Clone size is shown for a subset of rows, as once, few, many or a class of expanded clone.

TRBV6-5	14	.	TRBD1	TRBJ1-4	TGTGCCAGCAGTCGGACAGGCCTTACTGAAAAACTGTTTTTT	CASSRTGLTEKLFF
TRBV24-1	14	.	TRBD1	TRBJ1-5	TGTGCCACCAGTGACCGGACAGGCTATCAGCCCCAGCATTTT	CATSDRTGYQPQHF
TRBV5-4	14	.	.	TRBJ1-2	TGTGCCAGCAGCGCAAAGCGACAGACCTATGGCTACACCTTC	CASSAKRQTYGYTF
TRBV30	12	.	.	TRBJ2-7	TGTGCCTGGAGTCGTGTCCCCTACGAGCAGTACTTC	CAWSRVPYEQYF
TRBV5-1	14	.	TRBD1	TRBJ1-2	TGCGCCAGCAGCTCCGGGACAGGGGGGTCTGGCTACACCTTC	CASSSGTGGSGYTF
TRBV12-3/TRBV12-4	13	.	.	TRBJ1-1	TGTGCCAGCAGTTCCAACAGGGCGGGTTCGACTTTCTTT	CASSSNRAGSTFF
TRBV29-1	14	.	TRBD2	TRBJ2-7	TGCAGCGTTGCCCAGACTAGCGGGTCTGTCGAGCAGTACTTC	CSVAQTSGSVEQYF
TRBV5-6	16	.	TRBD2	TRBJ2-7	TGTGCCAGCAGCCCATCTACTAGCGGGGGCTCCTACGAGCAGTACTTC	CASSPSTSGGSYEQYF
TRBV30	10	.	.	TRBJ1-2	TGTGCCTGGAGCTTAAATGGCTACACCTTC	CAWSLNGYTF
TRBV18	13	.	.	TRBJ2-7	TGTGCCAGCTCACCAGAGGACTCCTACGAGCAGTACTTC	CASSPEDSYEQYF
TRBV28	14	.	TRBD2	TRBJ2-5	TGTGCCAGCAGCCTAGCGGGAGGGCCGAAGACCCAGTACTTC	CASSLAGGPKTQYF
TRBV19	14	.	.	TRBJ1-2	TGTGCCAGTAGTACGACAGGAATCTTCTATGGCTACACCTTC	CASSTTGIFYGYTF
TRBV28	14	.	TRBD1	TRBJ2-1	TGTGCCAGCAGGTCCCCGGGACAGGTAAATGAGCAGTTCTTC	CASRSPGQVNEQFF
TRBV28	15	.	TRBD1	TRBJ2-1	TGTGCCAGCAGTGCCGGGGACAGGGTTAACAATGAGCAGTTCTTC	CASSAGDRVNNEQFF
TRBV19	15	.	.	TRBJ1-3	TGTGCCAGTAGTATTCTACAGGGCTCTGGAAACACCATATATTTT	CASSILQGSGNTIYF
TRBV6-1	13	.	.	TRBJ1-1	TGTGCCAGCAGTGAAAGAGGCTACACTGAAGCTTTCTTT	CASSERGYTEAFF
TRBV6-4	14	.	.	TRBJ2-2	TGTGCCAGCAGTGACTCTACCGGGGTCGGGGAGCTGTTTTTT	CASSDSTGVGELFF
TRBV9	15	.	.	TRBJ2-7	TGTGCCAGCAGCGTAGCTCCCGAAAGAGGAGGCGAGCAGTACTTC	CASSVAPERGGEQYF
TRBV19	16	.	.	TRBJ1-5	TGTGCCAGTGCACAACAGGTGTATCGCCGCAATCAGCCCCAGCATTTT	CASAQQVYRRNQPQHF
TRBV7-9	12	.	.	TRBJ1-1	TGTGCCTGCCACCGGGGGAACACTGAAGCTTTCTTT	CACHRGNTEAFF
TRBV5-1	17	.	.	TRBJ1-6	TGCGCCAGCAGCTTGGACATTCAGGGTGTTTACGGCTCACCCCTCCACTTT	CASSLDIQGVYGSPLHF
TRBV11-2	15	once	.	TRBJ2-3	TGTGCCAGCAGCTTAGTACAGGGAACAGCGAATACGCAGTATTTT	CASSLVQGTANTQYF
TRBV29-1	16	.	.	TRBJ2-3	TGCAGCGTCTATGGTAGCGGAAACCATCGCACAGATACGCAGTATTTT	CSVYGSGNHRTDTQYF
TRBV3-1/TRBV3-2	14	.	.	TRBJ2-3	TGTGCCAGCAGCCACAGGGTGATCACAGATACGCAGTATTTT	CASSHRVITDTQYF